This passage covers 20 T cell receptor beta chains from one sample sequenced in a study of blood T cell repertoires in COVID-19. TCRdb's table, derived via immunoSEQ multiplex PCR, lists solely in-frame clones and lacks some. The table includes 200,000 to 300,000 clones, 70% to 90% detected once. The sequenced material came from peripheral blood. The source is a woman in her forties with acute or convalescent COVID-19.

The rearrangement uses TRBV7-6 and TRBJ2-5; weak D call: TRBD2 (5 bases). This CDR3 has 13 residues. Trimming cost V 2 bases and J 4 bases, with 8 bases left between them. Germline CDR1 is SGHVS and CDR2 is FNYEAQ. The DNA of the CDR3 is TGTGCCAGCAGCTTAAATCGGGGAGAGACCCAGTACTTC. It is translated as CASSLNRGETQYF.

The V and J genes are TRBV10-3 and TRBJ2-7, with 7 bases lining up with TRBD1. The V segment lost 5 bases and the J segment 5 bases; nucleotides outside the gene matches: 6. The CDR3 contains 13 residues. Germline CDR1 is ENHRY and CDR2 is SYGVKD. CDR3 nucleotides: TGTGCCATCAGTAACGACAGGGTCGACGAGCAGTACGTC. Amino acids: CAISNDRVDEQYV.

A note on this clone: The sample contains more than one DNA sequence encoding this CDR3. V usage is TRBV9 and J usage is TRBJ1-2; 8 positions agree with TRBD1. Trimming cost V 0 bases and J 6 bases; bases outside gene matches: 1. Germline V gene sequence: CDR1 SGDLS, CDR2 YYNGEE. This CDR3 spans 13 amino acids. CDR3 protein: CASSVGTGNGYTF. As DNA, the CDR3 is TGTGCCAGCAGCGTAGGGACAGGGAATGGCTACACCTTC.

In DNA form, the CDR3 reads TGTGCCAGCAGCGTAGGTCCAGGGCCGGAAGATTCACCCCTCCACTTT. This translates into CASSVGPGPEDSPLHF. The chain couples TRBV9 to TRBJ1-6; D might be TRBD1 (5 bases). Germline values: CDR1 SGDLS, CDR2 YYNGEE. This CDR3 is 16 amino acids long. Trimming stripped 0 bases from V and 8 bases from J, with 15 bases between.

This chain uses TRBV2 with TRBJ1-2; weak D call: TRBD1 (6 bases). Germline lookup yields CDR1 SNHLY and CDR2 FYNNEI. CDR3 size: 14 residues. Trimming took off 3 bases at V and 4 bases at J, with 12 bases between the two ends. The CDR3 sequence: CASSDPGGLYGYTF. The CDR3 nucleotides read TGTGCCAGCAGTGACCCGGGGGGGCTCTATGGCTACACCTTC.

The V gene is TRBV15, the J gene TRBJ1-4; the D is unclear. V lost 0 bases and J 4 bases, leaving 12 bases between the germline ends. CDR3 length equals 16 residues. Germline CDR1 is LNHNV and CDR2 is YYDKDF (reference sequence). This CDR3 is CATSRDGGGFNEKLFF. For the CDR3, the DNA is TGTGCCACCAGCAGAGATGGTGGAGGCTTTAATGAAAAACTGTTTTTT.

This sequence joins TRBV25-1 and TRBJ1-1; 8 bases agree with TRBD1. The CDR3 has 15 amino acids. V shed 2 bases and J 1 base; nucleotides not matched to a gene: 3. Germline values: CDR1 MGHDK, CDR2 SYGVNS. The CDR3 loop is CASSEAGTGNTEAFF. CDR3 sequence (DNA): TGTGCCAGCAGTGAAGCCGGGACAGGGAACACTGAAGCTTTCTTT.

The chain employs TRBV7-2 and TRBJ1-4; D possibly corresponds to TRBD1 (5 bases). CDR1 is SGHTA, CDR2 FQGNSA, per germline. The ends were cut back, 5 bases at V and 8 bases at J, with 15 bases in the middle. This CDR3 is 14 amino acids long. CDR3 sequence: CASSPGLGPEKLFF. CDR3 nucleotides: TGTGCCAGCAGCCCGGGACTCGGCCCGGAAAAACTGTTTTTT.

The chain recombines TRBV10-1 with TRBJ1-1; 8 nucleotides agree with TRBD1. The CDR3 runs to 15 residues. Germline V gene sequence: CDR1 WNHNN, CDR2 SYGVQD (reference sequence). Trimming at V came to 4 bases and at J to 1 base, leaving 5 bases not matched to a gene. The CDR3 here is CASSGGTGENTEAFF. CDR3 sequence (DNA): TGCGCCAGCAGTGGCGGGACAGGCGAGAACACTGAAGCTTTCTTT.

The rearrangement links TRBV19 to TRBJ2-5, with 12 bases matching TRBD2. The ends lost 5 bases at V and 4 bases at J; junction bases unmatched: 5. The CDR3 runs 15 residues. Per germline, CDR1 LNHDA and CDR2 SQIVND (reference sequence). Written as DNA, the CDR3 is TGTGCCAGTAGTTCGGGACTAGCGGGTCGAGAGACCCAGTACTTC. Translation: CASSSGLAGRETQYF.

The chain employs TRBV19 and TRBJ2-5, with TRBD2 matching over 12 bases. The CDR3 covers 17 residues. V trimming: 0 bases; J trimming: 2 bases; junction bases outside the gene matches: 4. Germline V lookup: CDR1 LNHDA, CDR2 SQIVND (reference sequence). The CDR3 sequence: CASSIDLLAGGQETQYF. CDR3 bases: TGTGCCAGTAGTATAGACCTCCTAGCGGGGGGGCAAGAGACCCAGTACTTC. The complete variable domain, with remaining parts taken from reference TRBV19 and TRBJ2-5, reads DGGITQSPKYLFRKEGQNVTLSCEQNLNHDAMYWYRQDPGQGLRLIYYSQIVNDFQKGDIAEGYSVSREKKESFPLTVTSAQKNPTAFYLCASSIDLLAGGQETQYFGPGTRLLVL.

This clone showed up just once. J is TRBJ2-1 and V is TRBV7-2, with TRBD2 matching 10 bases. Germline trimming cut 4 bases from V and 8 bases from J; bases unmatched to any gene: 17. The germline gives CDR1 SGHTA, CDR2 FQGNSA. The CDR3 runs 18 residues. The CDR3 nucleotides are TGTGCCAGCAGCTACGTAGTCGCCCGGACTAGCGGAGGGCATGAGCAGTTCTTC. It yields the protein CASSYVVARTSGGHEQFF. Supplemented by reference TRBV7-2 and TRBJ2-1, the full variable domain reads GAGVSQSPSNKVTEKGKDVELRCDPISGHTALYWYRQSLGQGLEFLIYFQGNSAPDKSGLPSDRFSAERTGGSVSTLTIQRTQQEDSAVYLCASSYVVARTSGGHEQFFGPGTRLTVL.

The chain joins TRBV6-2 or TRBV6-3 to TRBJ2-5, with D unclear. With 0 bases removed from V and 4 bases from J, the gap between germline ends came to 12 bases. The length of the CDR3 is 15 residues. The V gene's germline CDR1 is MNHEY and CDR2 SVGEGT. As DNA, the CDR3 is TGTGCCAGCAGTTACTCGAAAACTATCAGAGAGACCCAGTACTTC. Its protein product is CASSYSKTIRETQYF.

The V gene is TRBV4-2, the J gene TRBJ1-4; 8 bases agree with TRBD1. Germline V gene lookup returns CDR1 LGHNA and CDR2 YNFKEQ. V lost 4 bases, J lost 7 bases, and 8 bases stayed unmatched. CDR3 length equals 15 residues. The CDR3 reads CASSRSTGVVEKLFF. As DNA, the CDR3 is TGTGCCAGCAGCCGATCGACAGGGGTTGTTGAAAAACTGTTTTTT.

The V call is TRBV6-1, the J call TRBJ2-2, with 8 bases fitting TRBD2. The CDR3 sequence is 18 residues long. The V segment lost 4 bases and the J segment 4 bases; nucleotides outside the gene matches: 14. Germline values: CDR1 MNHNS, CDR2 SASEGT. The CDR3 loop reads CASSAYFLKRGITGELFF. CDR3 DNA: TGTGCCAGCAGTGCCTATTTTCTTAAGCGGGGGATCACCGGGGAGCTGTTTTTT.

This clone was seen a handful of times. This sequence joins TRBV6-1 and TRBJ2-7; D perhaps matches TRBD2 (5 bases). In germline, CDR1 is MNHNS, CDR2 SASEGT. The CDR3 runs to 13 residues. Trimming shortened V by 3 bases and J by 4 bases, and 10 bases separated the two germline ends. In DNA, the CDR3 is TGTGCCAGCAGTGATTCTAGCCGGTACGAGCAGTACGTC. Its protein product is CASSDSSRYEQYV.

The chain uses TRBV6-1 and TRBJ1-2; D may be TRBD1 (6 bases). The CDR3 sequence is 14 residues long. Looked up from germline, CDR1 is MNHNS and CDR2 is SASEGT. Trimming removed 2 bases at V and 2 bases at J, with 9 bases between. The CDR3 loop is CASSEPGQNYGYTF. CDR3 nucleotides: TGTGCCAGCAGTGAACCCGGACAGAACTATGGCTACACCTTC.

In its sample, this clone was seen a few times. V usage is TRBV13 and J usage is TRBJ1-5, with a possible D match to TRBD1 (5 bases). From germline, CDR1 is PRHDT and CDR2 FYEKMQ (reference sequence). The germline V and J ends were trimmed by 5 bases and 5 bases, with 7 bases remaining between them. CDR3 length equals 12 residues. CDR3 DNA sequence: TGTGCCAGCAGCCAAGGGGATCAGCCCCAGCATTTT. It is translated as CASSQGDQPQHF.

The chain combines TRBV6-5 with TRBJ2-7, with 11 bases matching TRBD1. Losses at the gene ends were 6 bases for V and 2 bases for J; bases not matched to a gene: 6. CDR3 length equals 15 residues. Germline V gene data show CDR1 as MNHEY and CDR2 as SVGAGI. CDR3 region: CASSPRDRGTYEQYV. CDR3 coding DNA: TGTGCCAGCAGCCCCCGGGACAGGGGGACCTACGAGCAGTACGTC.

This sequence joins TRBV29-1 and TRBJ2-1; TRBD1 aligns across 8 bases. The V gene's germline CDR1 is SQVTM and CDR2 ANQGSEA. This CDR3 region has 14 residues. V gave up 4 bases and J gave up 2 bases; unmatched junction bases: 4. This chain's CDR3 is CSVVDRGAYNEQFF. The CDR3 DNA reads TGCAGCGTTGTTGACAGGGGTGCCTACAATGAGCAGTTCTTC.